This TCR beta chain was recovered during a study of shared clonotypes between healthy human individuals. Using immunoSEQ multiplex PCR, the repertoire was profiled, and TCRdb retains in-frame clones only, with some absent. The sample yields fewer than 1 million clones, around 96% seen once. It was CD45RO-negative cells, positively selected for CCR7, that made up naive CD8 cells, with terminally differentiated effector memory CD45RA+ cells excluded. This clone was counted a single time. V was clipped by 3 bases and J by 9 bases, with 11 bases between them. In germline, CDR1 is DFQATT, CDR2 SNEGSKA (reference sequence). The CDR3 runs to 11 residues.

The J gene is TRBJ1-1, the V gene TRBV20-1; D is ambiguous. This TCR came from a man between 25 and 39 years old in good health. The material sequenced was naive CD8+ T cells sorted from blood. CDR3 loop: CSARTRGKAFF. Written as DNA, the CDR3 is TGCAGTGCTAGGACACGCGGGAAAGCTTTCTTT.